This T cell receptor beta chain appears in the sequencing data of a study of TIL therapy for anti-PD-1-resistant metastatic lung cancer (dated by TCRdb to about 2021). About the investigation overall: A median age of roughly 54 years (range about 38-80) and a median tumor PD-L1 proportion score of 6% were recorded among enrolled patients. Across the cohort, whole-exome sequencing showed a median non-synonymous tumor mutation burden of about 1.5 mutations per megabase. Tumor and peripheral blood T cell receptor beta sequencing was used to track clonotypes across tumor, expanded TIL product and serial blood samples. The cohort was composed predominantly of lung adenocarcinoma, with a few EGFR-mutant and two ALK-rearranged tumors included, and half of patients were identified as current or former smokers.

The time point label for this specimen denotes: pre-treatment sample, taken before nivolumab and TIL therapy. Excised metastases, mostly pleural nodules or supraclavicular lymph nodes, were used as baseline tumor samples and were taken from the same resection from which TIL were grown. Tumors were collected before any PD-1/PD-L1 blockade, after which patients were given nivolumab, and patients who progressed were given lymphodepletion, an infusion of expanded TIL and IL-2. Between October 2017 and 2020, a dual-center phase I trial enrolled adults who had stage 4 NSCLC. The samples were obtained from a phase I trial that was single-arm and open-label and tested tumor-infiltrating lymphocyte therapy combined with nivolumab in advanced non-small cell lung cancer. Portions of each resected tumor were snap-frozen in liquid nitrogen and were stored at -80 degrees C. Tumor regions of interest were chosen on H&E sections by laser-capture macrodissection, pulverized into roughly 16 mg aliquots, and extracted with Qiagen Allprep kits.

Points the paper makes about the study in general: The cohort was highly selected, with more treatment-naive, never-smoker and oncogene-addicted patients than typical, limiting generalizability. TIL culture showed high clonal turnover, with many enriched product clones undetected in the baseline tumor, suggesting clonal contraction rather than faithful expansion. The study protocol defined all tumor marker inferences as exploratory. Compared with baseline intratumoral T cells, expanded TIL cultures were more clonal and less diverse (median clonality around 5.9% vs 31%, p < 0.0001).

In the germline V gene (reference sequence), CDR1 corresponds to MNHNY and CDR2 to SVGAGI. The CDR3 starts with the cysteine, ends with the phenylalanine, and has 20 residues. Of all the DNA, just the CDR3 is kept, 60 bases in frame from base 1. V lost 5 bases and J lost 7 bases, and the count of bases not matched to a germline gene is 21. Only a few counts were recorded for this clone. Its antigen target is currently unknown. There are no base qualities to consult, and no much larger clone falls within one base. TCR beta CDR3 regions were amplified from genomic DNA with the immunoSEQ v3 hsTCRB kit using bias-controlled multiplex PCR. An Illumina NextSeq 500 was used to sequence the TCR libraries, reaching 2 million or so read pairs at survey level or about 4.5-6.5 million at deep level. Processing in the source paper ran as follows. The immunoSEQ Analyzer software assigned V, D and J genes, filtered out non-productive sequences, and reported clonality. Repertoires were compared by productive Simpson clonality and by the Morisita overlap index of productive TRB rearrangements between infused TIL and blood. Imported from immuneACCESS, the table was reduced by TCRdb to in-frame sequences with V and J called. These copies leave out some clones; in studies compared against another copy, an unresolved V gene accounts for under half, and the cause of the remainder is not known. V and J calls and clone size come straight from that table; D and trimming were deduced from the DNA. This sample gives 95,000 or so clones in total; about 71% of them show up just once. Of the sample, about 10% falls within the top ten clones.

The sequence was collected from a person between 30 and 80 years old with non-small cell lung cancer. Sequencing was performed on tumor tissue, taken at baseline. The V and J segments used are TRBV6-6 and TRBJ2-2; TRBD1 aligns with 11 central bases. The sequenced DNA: TGTGCCAGCAGTCCGAGACCGGGACAGGGGGGGATGAAGCGGAACGGGGAGCTGTTTTTT. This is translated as CASSPRPGQGGMKRNGELFF.